This TCR beta chain was obtained from a study of vaccination and CD4 T cells after COVID-19. Study background: Testing by nasal swab PCR showed convalescent patients to be SARS-CoV-2 positive; eight to ten were mild and one was severe.

The assay that was used to sequence DNA from cultured CD4+ T cells was the Oncomine TCR Beta short-read assay. TCRdb analysed the PCR reads with MiXCR anew, one entry per CDR3 protein. Of nearly 15,000 distinct CDR3 sequences in the sample, approximately 52% were seen once. Treatment: roughly ten-day PBMC culture with coronavirus spike peptide pools or control peptides (ViraFEST assay). All positive PCR tests were dated between March and December 2020, predating US Alpha, Beta and Delta variants. Fresh IL-2 medium replaced half the culture medium on days 3 and 7. The CDR3 is 17 residues long. Trimming took 6 bases from V and 1 from J; bases not matched to a gene: 16. CDR1 DFQATT and CDR2 SNEGSKA come from the germline V gene (reference sequence). In regard to this clonotype: Its antigen is undetermined.

The sequenced sample consisted of CD4+ T cells from blood, cultured in vitro. This clonotype originated in a human donor who had recovered from COVID-19. V gene TRBV20-1 combines with J gene TRBJ2-7; 9 bases are shared with TRBD2. CDR3 in amino acids: CSANGGSSGIGSYEQYF. The DNA for the CDR3 is TGCAGTGCCAACGGAGGGTCTAGCGGGATCGGGTCCTACGAGCAGTACTTC.